This T cell receptor beta chain was captured by sequencing in a study of OX40 agonist ivuxolimab in advanced cancers. Using immunoSEQ multiplex PCR, the repertoire was profiled, and TCRdb retains in-frame clones only, with some absent. Here the sample spans about 52,000 clones, around 93% being singletons. The germline gives CDR1 SGHRS, CDR2 YFSETQ. The ends lost 0 bases at V and 0 bases at J; junction bases unmatched: 11. This CDR3 region has 19 residues. This clone was observed a single time. Sequencing used CD4+ or CD8+ T cells sorted from blood, obtained in a trial of the OX40 agonist ivuxolimab. This receptor was obtained from an adult with an advanced solid tumor such as melanoma, head and neck, liver or kidney cancer. The chain links TRBV5-1 to TRBJ2-3, with 9 bases fitting TRBD2. CDR3 sequence (DNA): TGCGCCAGCAGCTTGGTGGGTAGCGGGAGTGTTAGCAGCACAGATACGCAGTATTTT. Its translation is CASSLVGSGSVSSTDTQYF.